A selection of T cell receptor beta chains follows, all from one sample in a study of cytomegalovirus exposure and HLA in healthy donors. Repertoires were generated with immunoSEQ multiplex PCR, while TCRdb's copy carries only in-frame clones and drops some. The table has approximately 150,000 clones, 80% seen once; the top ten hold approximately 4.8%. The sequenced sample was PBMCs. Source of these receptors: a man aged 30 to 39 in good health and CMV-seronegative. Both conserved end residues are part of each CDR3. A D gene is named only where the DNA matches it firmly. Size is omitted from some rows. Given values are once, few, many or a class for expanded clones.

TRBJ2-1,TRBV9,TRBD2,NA,TGTGCCAGCAGCGCATATGGACTAGCGGGTGACTACAATGAGCAGTTCTTC,CASSAYGLAGDYNEQFF
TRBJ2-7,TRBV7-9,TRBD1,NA,TGTGCCAGCAGTTACGGGGACAGCGCCTACGAGCAGTACTTC,CASSYGDSAYEQYF
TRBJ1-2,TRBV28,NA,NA,TGTGCCAGCAGTAGTGAGGCGATCTTATATGGCTACACCTTC,CASSSEAILYGYTF
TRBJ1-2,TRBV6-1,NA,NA,TGTGCCAGCACAGGTTCGTGTGGCTACACCTTC,CASTGSCGYTF
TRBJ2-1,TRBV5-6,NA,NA,TGTGCCAGCAGCGGAGGGAGGAATCCTAGGTACAATGAGCAGTTCTTC,CASSGGRNPRYNEQFF
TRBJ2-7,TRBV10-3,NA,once,TGTGCCATCAGTGAGACCTCCTTCATTGACACTTTTCCCTACGAGCAGTACTTC,CAISETSFIDTFPYEQYF
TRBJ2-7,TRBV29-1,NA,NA,TGCAGCGTAGTACAGGGATACGAGCAGTACTTC,CSVVQGYEQYF
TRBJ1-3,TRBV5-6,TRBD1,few,TGTGCCAGCTTTTTTTCCGGGACAGGGGCCCGAAACACCATATATTTT,CASFFSGTGARNTIYF
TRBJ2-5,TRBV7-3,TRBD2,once,TGTGCCAGCAGCTTAAATGGACTAGCGGGGGGCTTTCAAGAGACCCAGTACTTC,CASSLNGLAGGFQETQYF
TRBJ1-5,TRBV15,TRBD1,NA,TGTGCCACCAGCAGAGATCTGGCAACAGGGGCCAATCAGCCCCAGCATTTT,CATSRDLATGANQPQHF
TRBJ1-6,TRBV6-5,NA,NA,TGTGCCAGCAGTTATAGCACCACCTCGGTGGGTTCACCCCTCCACTTT,CASSYSTTSVGSPLHF
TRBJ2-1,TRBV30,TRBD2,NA,TGTGCCTTGGAAGACACTAGCGGCTACAATGAGCAGTTCTTC,CALEDTSGYNEQFF
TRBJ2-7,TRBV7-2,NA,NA,TGTGCCAGCAGCCTGAGGACAGAGTACTACGAGCAGTACTTC,CASSLRTEYYEQYF
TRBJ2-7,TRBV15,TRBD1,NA,TGTGCCACCAGCTTTCGGACAGGGCCATACGAGCAGTACTTC,CATSFRTGPYEQYF
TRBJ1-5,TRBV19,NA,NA,TGTGCCAGTAGGGTAACAGGGAGTGGCAATCAGCCCCAGCATTTT,CASRVTGSGNQPQHF
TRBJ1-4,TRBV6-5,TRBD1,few,TGTGCCAGCAGTCACCGGACAGGGGGGAATGAAAAACTGTTTTTT,CASSHRTGGNEKLFF
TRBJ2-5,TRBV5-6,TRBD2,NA,TGTGCCAGCAGCTGGACTAGGAGATATAGAGAGACCCAGTACTTC,CASSWTRRYRETQYF
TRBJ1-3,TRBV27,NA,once,TGTGCCAGCAGTCCCCACAGTCCCTCTGGAAACACCATATATTTT,CASSPHSPSGNTIYF
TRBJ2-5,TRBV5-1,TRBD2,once,TGCGCCAGCAGCTTGGGCCCAAGAGCGGGAGGGGTATGGGAGCAGTACTTC,CASSLGPRAGGVWEQYF
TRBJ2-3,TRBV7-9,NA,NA,TGTGCCAGCAGCTCACCTGGGCAGGCCAGCACAGATACGCAGTATTTT,CASSSPGQASTDTQYF
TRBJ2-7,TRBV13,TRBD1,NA,TGTGCCAGCAGCATACAGGGGGCTCCGTACGAGCAGTACTTC,CASSIQGAPYEQYF
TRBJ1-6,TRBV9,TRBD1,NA,TGTGCCAGCAGCGTAGAGGGGGCGCCTGCTAATTCACCCCTCCACTTT,CASSVEGAPANSPLHF
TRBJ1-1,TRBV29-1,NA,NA,TGCAGCGGCGGTCTTAACAGGGTGGGCACTGAAGCTTTCTTT,CSGGLNRVGTEAFF
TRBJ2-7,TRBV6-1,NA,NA,TGTGCCTCTCTCCTGGGCCCCCTCTACGAGCAGTACTTC,CASLLGPLYEQYF
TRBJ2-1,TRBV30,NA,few,TGTGCCTGGAGTGTACTTCACAGGTACAATGAGCAGTTCTTC,CAWSVLHRYNEQFF
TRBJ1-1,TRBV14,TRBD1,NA,TGTGCCAGCAGCCAAGTGACAGGGAGGACTGAAGCTTTCTTT,CASSQVTGRTEAFF
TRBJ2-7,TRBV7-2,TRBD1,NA,TGTGCCAGCAGCTTTGTGAGGGGGCAAGGCGAGCAGTACTTC,CASSFVRGQGEQYF
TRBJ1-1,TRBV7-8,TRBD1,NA,TGTGCCAGCAGCTTCCCCCGGGACAGGGGGCGCGGTGAAGCTTTCTTT,CASSFPRDRGRGEAFF
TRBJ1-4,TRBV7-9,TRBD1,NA,TGTGCCAGCAGCTTATCGGACAGGGAGTATGAAAAACTGTTTTTT,CASSLSDREYEKLFF
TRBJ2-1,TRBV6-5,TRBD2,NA,TGTGCCAGCACTAGCGGGAGTCTCTATGAGCAGTTCTTC,CASTSGSLYEQFF
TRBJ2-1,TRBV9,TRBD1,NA,TGTGCCAGCAGCGTAGGGCAGGGGGCTGAATGGTCCTACAATGAGCAGTTCTTC,CASSVGQGAEWSYNEQFF
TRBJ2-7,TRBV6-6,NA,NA,TGTGCCAGCAGTCCCTTCGGCAGGTCAGGCCGCGAGCAGTACTTC,CASSPFGRSGREQYF
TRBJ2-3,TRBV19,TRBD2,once,TGTGCCAGTAGTTCTGATCTACGGACTAGTAATTCGAATACGCAGTATTTT,CASSSDLRTSNSNTQYF
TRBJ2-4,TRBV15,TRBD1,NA,TGTGCCACCAGCAAGCCGGGACAGGGGACGGACATTCAGTACTTC,CATSKPGQGTDIQYF
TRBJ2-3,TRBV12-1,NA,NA,NA,CASSLGTVWGGGTDTQYF
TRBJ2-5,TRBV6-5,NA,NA,TGTGCCAGCACTCCACGGGGGACAGAGGGCCAGACCCAGTACTTC,CASTPRGTEGQTQYF
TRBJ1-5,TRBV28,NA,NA,TGTGCCAGCAGTAGGGACACCTTAGGGAATCAGCCCCAGCATTTT,CASSRDTLGNQPQHF
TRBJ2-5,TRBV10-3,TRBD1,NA,TGTGCCATCAGTGACCCGGACAGGGGAGAGCCGCAAGAGACCCAGTACTTC,CAISDPDRGEPQETQYF
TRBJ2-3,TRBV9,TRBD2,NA,TGTGCCAGCAGCGTAAGTAGCGGGGGAACAGATACGCAGTATTTT,CASSVSSGGTDTQYF
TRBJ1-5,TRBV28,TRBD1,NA,TGTGCCAGCAGTTTATGGACAGGGCTGGGTAGCAATCAGCCCCAGCATTTT,CASSLWTGLGSNQPQHF
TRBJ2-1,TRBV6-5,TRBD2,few,TGTGCCAGCAGTTACGAAGCGGGAGGGCCCAATGAGCAGTTCTTC,CASSYEAGGPNEQFF
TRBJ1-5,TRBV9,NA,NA,TGTGCCAGCAGCAGCGAGGGTAGAGGCAATCAGCCCCAGCATTTT,CASSSEGRGNQPQHF
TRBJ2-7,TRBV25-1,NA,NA,TGTGCCAGCAGTGAACCGGGACTGCTCTACGAGCAGTACTTC,CASSEPGLLYEQYF
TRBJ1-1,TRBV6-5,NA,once,TGTGCCAGCAGTTACGGCGGGGGGACGCACACTGAAGCTTTCTTT,CASSYGGGTHTEAFF